This T cell receptor beta chain was observed in a study of shared clonotypes between healthy human individuals. Overall study results and limits: Researchers found naive subsets generally carried larger estimated richness than memory subsets. Rarefaction showed sorted-subset sequencing was incomplete despite large depth.

Using immunoSEQ multiplex PCR, the repertoire was profiled, and TCRdb retains in-frame clones only, with some absent. The repertoire holds some 2,100,000 clones, with around 95% as singletons. In regard to this clone: Its matching antigen is unknown.

Germline CDR1 MDHEN, CDR2 SYDVKM. V lost 10 bases and J 2 bases, leaving 24 bases between the germline ends. This CDR3 has 16 residues. The receptor was derived from a man younger than 35 in good health. The rearrangement joins TRBV28 to TRBJ2-7, with a weak D call TRBD2 (8 bases). Sample: naive CD4+ T cells sorted from blood. Subset of the sample: CD45RA+ positively selected. The CDR3, as DNA: TGTGCCATCCATGGCGCCGAGCGGGGGACAGCCTACGAGCAGTACTTC. Protein product: CAIHGAERGTAYEQYF. The full variable domain, completed using reference TRBV28 and TRBJ2-7, is DVKVTQSSRYLVKRTGEKVFLECVQDMDHENMFWYRQDPGLGLRLIYFSYDVKMKEKGDIPEGYSVSREKKERFSLILESASTNQTSMYLCAIHGAERGTAYEQYFGPGTRLTVT.